Shown below are 14 T cell receptor beta chains from a single sample sequenced in a study of blood T cell repertoires in COVID-19. Clones were read by immunoSEQ multiplex PCR, and TCRdb kept only the in-frame ones, dropping some. The sample comprises around 180,000 clones, over 75% of which are singletons, and roughly 18% rests with the top ten. The source material was peripheral blood. The receptors shown here come from a person between 65 and 80 years old with COVID-19, enrolled during active disease.

The rearrangement links TRBV6-1 to TRBJ1-2, with D unclear. Germline lookup yields CDR1 MNHNS and CDR2 SASEGT. The CDR3 spans 14 residues. V was shortened by 2 bases and J by 1 base, with 8 bases between the two germline ends. In DNA form, the CDR3 reads TGTGCCAGCAGTGAAAATCCAGTTAACTATGGCTACACCTTC. This gives the protein CASSENPVNYGYTF.

V is TRBV7-2 and J is TRBJ1-1; no definite D call. CDR3 length: 12 amino acids. Trimming pared 2 bases from V and 7 bases from J, leaving 8 bases between. Germline V gene data show CDR1 as SGHTA and CDR2 as FQGNSA. CDR3 sequence reads: CASSLRRNEAFF. The CDR3 nucleotides read TGTGCCAGCAGCTTAAGGAGGAATGAAGCTTTCTTT.

In DNA, the CDR3 is TGTGCCAGTAGTATTTGGGAGAATCAGCCCCAGCATTTT. Translated, it gives CASSIWENQPQHF. The rearrangement uses TRBV19 and TRBJ1-5; no definite D call. Germline CDR1 is LNHDA and CDR2 is SQIVND (reference sequence). The CDR3 has 13 amino acids. Trimming removed 3 bases at V and 4 bases at J, with 7 bases between.

This chain links TRBV11-1 with TRBJ1-6; perhaps TRBD1 as D (5 bases). This CDR3 has 14 residues. The germline V gene has CDR1 SGHAT and CDR2 FQDESV (reference sequence). V shed 5 bases and J shed 7 bases, with 12 bases lying between them. In DNA form, the CDR3 reads TGTGCCAGCAGCCTCGACAGAAAGAATTCACCCCTCCACTTT. The encoded protein is CASSLDRKNSPLHF.

The CDR3 here is CSTRQGEGHGYTF. The CDR3 coding sequence is TGCAGCACAAGACAGGGTGAGGGCCATGGCTACACCTTC. The chain combines TRBV29-1 with TRBJ1-2; 7 bases align to TRBD1. V trimming: 8 bases; J trimming: 6 bases; junction bases outside the gene matches: 12. CDR1 is SQVTM and CDR2 is ANQGSEA in the germline V gene. This CDR3 has 13 residues.

CDR3 nucleotide sequence: TGTGCCAGCAGCTTAGGAGGGCCCTACGAGCAGTACTTC. Protein product: CASSLGGPYEQYF. The gene calls are TRBV7-3 and TRBJ2-7, with D possibly being TRBD2 (6 bases). The germline V and J ends were trimmed by 2 bases and 2 bases, with 7 bases remaining between them. This CDR3 region has 13 residues. Germline assignment: CDR1 SGHTA and CDR2 FQGTGA.

The chain combines TRBV7-8 with TRBJ2-2; possibly TRBD1 for D (5 bases). CDR3 length: 16 amino acids. Trimming shortened V by 2 bases and J by 1 base, and 11 bases separated the two germline ends. Germline V gene sequence: CDR1 SGHVS, CDR2 FQNEAQ. For the CDR3, the DNA is TGTGCCAGCAGCTTAACCGTTCAGGGGAACACCGGGGAGCTGTTTTTT. Translating gives CASSLTVQGNTGELFF.

V and J are TRBV7-2 and TRBJ2-7; a possible D gene is TRBD1 (6 bases). The CDR3 runs to 15 residues. Germline V gene lookup returns CDR1 SGHTA and CDR2 FQGNSA. V was shortened by 7 bases and J by 4 bases, with 20 bases between the two germline ends. The CDR3 coding sequence is TGTGCCAGCACCAACCCTAGAGGGGGACCTTACGAGCAGTACTTC. This encodes CASTNPRGGPYEQYF.

The J gene is TRBJ2-2, the V gene TRBV24-1; a weak D match, TRBD1 (5 bases). The germline V gene encodes CDR1 KGHDR and CDR2 SFDVKD. The CDR3 is 17 amino acids. Trimming cost V 0 bases and J 1 base, with 11 bases left between them. The CDR3 is CATSDLIGQENTGELFF. The CDR3 nucleotides are TGTGCCACCAGTGATTTGATCGGACAAGAGAACACCGGGGAGCTGTTTTTT.

V usage is TRBV6-5 and J usage is TRBJ1-1; 8 nucleotides line up with TRBD1. Germline V gene data show CDR1 as MNHEY and CDR2 as SVGAGI. Unmatched junction bases numbered 2, after V lost 5 bases and J lost 0 bases. This CDR3 spans 14 amino acids. The CDR3 region is CASSRTGMNTEAFF. DNA of the CDR3: TGTGCCAGCAGTAGGACAGGGATGAACACTGAAGCTTTCTTT.

V usage is TRBV4-3 and J usage is TRBJ1-4, with D perhaps matching TRBD1 (6 bases). The CDR3 length is 16 residues. Looked up from germline, CDR1 is LGHNA and CDR2 is YSLEER. Trimming shortened V by 0 bases and J by 7 bases, and 15 bases separated the two germline ends. The CDR3: CASSQDPGGRGEKLFF. CDR3 in DNA: TGCGCCAGCAGCCAAGATCCGGGGGGCAGGGGTGAAAAACTGTTTTTT.

J is TRBJ2-1 and V is TRBV7-2; D is unclear. V lost 6 bases and J 5 bases, leaving 8 bases between the germline ends. The CDR3 is 12 amino acids. Germline loops: CDR1 SGHTA, CDR2 FQGNSA. CDR3 nucleotide sequence: TGTGCCAGCAGTATAGCCCACAATGAGCAGTTCTTC. Protein sequence: CASSIAHNEQFF.

The rearrangement joins TRBV6-5 to TRBJ1-5; 7 positions match TRBD1. The J segment lost 0 bases and the V segment lost 2 bases, leaving 1 base of the junction unmatched. Germline V lookup: CDR1 MNHEY, CDR2 SVGAGI. The CDR3 consists of 15 residues. The CDR3 protein is CASSYDRDSNQPQHF. The CDR3 nucleotides are TGTGCCAGCAGTTACGACAGGGATAGCAATCAGCCCCAGCATTTT.

The V call is TRBV10-2, the J call TRBJ2-5; 11 bases align to TRBD2. The CDR3 loop spans 17 amino acids. Germline V gives CDR1 WSHSY, CDR2 SAAADI. V lost 0 bases to trimming and J lost 2 bases; unmatched junction nucleotides: 5. CDR3 coding DNA: TGCGCCAGCAGTGAGTCTATTAGCGGGGGGGGACAAGAGACCCAGTACTTC. This gives the protein CASSESISGGGQETQYF.